Here is one T cell receptor beta chain with its context. Original analysis: How many nucleated cells were present was estimated from reference gene primer amplification. Method: immunoSEQ multiplex PCR; TCRdb's copy keeps in-frame clones and lacks some. V and J calls and clone size are copied from that table; D and trimming were computed from the DNA. The sample lists roughly 260,000 clones, about 90% occurring once. This specimen comes from a study of blood T cell repertoires in COVID-19. V gave up 6 bases and J gave up 4 bases; unmatched junction bases: 10. The V gene's germline CDR1 is SNHLY and CDR2 FYNNEI. The CDR3 consists of 16 residues.

The sample was peripheral blood. This TCR derives from a woman aged 25 to 39 with COVID-19, enrolled during active disease. The V call is TRBV2, the J call TRBJ1-5; TRBD1 agrees at 9 bases. CDR3 protein: CASRDRGHPLNQPQHF. The CDR3 nucleotides read TGTGCCAGCAGGGACAGGGGCCATCCCCTTAATCAGCCCCAGCATTTT. The variable domain in full, with the rest retrieved from reference TRBV2 and TRBJ1-5, is EPEVTQTPSHQVTQMGQEVILRCVPISNHLYFYWYRQILGQKVEFLVSFYNNEISEKSEIFDDQFSVERPDGSNFTLKIRSTKLEDSAMYFCASRDRGHPLNQPQHFGDGTRLSIL.